This T cell receptor (beta chain) was sequenced in a study of human T cells and chemical hapten exposure (dated by TCRdb to the early 2020s). Some background on the complete study: For sensitization, 2% DPC in acetone was applied to a 2 cm by 2 cm area of upper inner arm skin. Patients additionally received weekly therapeutic DPC doses to the scalp throughout the approximately 22-week study period. Patch testing on the upper back used Finn chambers containing 0.01% DPC, with scoring done after 6 days according to International Contact Dermatitis Research Group standards. About 29 alopecia patients gave blood for TCR sequencing at one to four time points (pre-sensitization, 2, 6 and 24 weeks). Each blood RNA sample was used to sequence both TCR alpha and TCR beta chains. The patient cohort, mostly female, included alopecia areata with under or over 50% scalp involvement, alopecia totalis and alopecia universalis. Blood was sampled from patients pre-sensitization (week 0) and at 2, 6 and about 24 weeks after DPC sensitization. The study tracked peripheral blood TCR repertoire changes in vivo during primary and secondary sensitization to the hapten diphenylcyclopropenone (DPC) in alopecia patients. Libraries were combined into a pool for sequencing, and differences in TCR yield between samples came mainly from small differences in library volumes within the pool.

In its sample, this clonotype was seen a few times. There is no known antigen for this receptor. Per-nucleotide qualities are absent, and no much larger clonotype sits a single base away. Points the paper makes about the study in general: Because every patient had alopecia, a presumed autoimmune disease, the patients' immune response might differ from that of healthy individuals. Patch test score was positively correlated with the number of PT1 expanded TCRs, with significance at thresholds 8, 16 and 32 but not at 4. After repeated subsampling, changes were observed in the strength of the expansion versus patch-test correlation and in the threshold at which the correlation became significant. DPC sensitization did not change how many TCRs were above 1 in 1000 frequency, and no evidence was found of alterations in global repertoire structure. Compared with pre-sensitization or healthy control sets, expanded TCRs formed significantly more large CDR3 similarity clusters, which is consistent with antigen-driven responses.

Library prep was done by RACE. These reads were obtained on a NextSeq 500. Library preparation attached unique molecular identifiers to individual cDNA molecules for quantitative, reproducible TCR counting. In the paper's pipeline: A median of about 100,000 TCRs per sample was observed, with a range of roughly 20,000 to 750,000. V, J and CDR3 annotation of the TCR reads was performed with the Decombinator software suite. To make PS versus PT1 abundance plots, every sample was subsampled to the same number of TCRs (28,000). TCRs were defined as expanded if absent before sensitization and observed at least eight times at the 2-week time point. TCRdb redid the processing of the public reads, applying fastp at Q25 and MiXCR, and retained in-frame beta chains. Every CDR3 protein is listed once, alongside the most common genes and DNA of its rows. The V and J calls and clone size are TCRdb's, not the authors'. The sample yields around 44,000 distinct CDR3 sequences; under 4.5% were counted once. The ten largest clones add up to around 28% of the sample.

The CDR3 has 17 amino acids, counting the end cysteine and phenylalanine. Left in the record is the CDR3 DNA by itself, 51 bases read in frame from the first base. V lost 2 bases and J lost 5 bases, and the count of bases not matched to a germline gene is 7. In the germline V gene, CDR1 corresponds to SGHTA and CDR2 to FQGTGA. This sample's time point label indicates: patch test 1, 2 weeks after DPC sensitization. This specimen's treatment or condition label, per the study, means: therapeutic diphenylcyclopropenone sensitization with weekly scalp DPC. Total RNA was extracted from unfractionated whole blood collected in Tempus Blood RNA tubes. At every patch-test visit, the blood draw took place before the patch test was put on. Patients were eligible if aged 18 to 70, diagnosed with alopecia and judged suitable for DPC therapy, and pregnant patients were excluded.

The sequence was obtained from a man aged 50 to 60 with alopecia areata. Some clones in this sample may be carry-over from other donors' samples. The rearrangement combines TRBV7-3 with TRBJ2-2, with TRBD1 matching 11 junction bases. Sequences were derived from whole blood, sampled in connection with sensitization to the hapten diphenylcyclopropenone (DPC). Here is the DNA: TGTGCCAGCAGCTTAGGAGGACAGGGGGCAAGGACCGGGGAGCTGTTTTTT. This codes for CASSLGGQGARTGELFF.